The clone carrying this T cell receptor beta chain was seen only a few times. Produced via immunoSEQ multiplex PCR; TCRdb's table is partial and in-frame only. This repertoire shows a few million clones, roughly 93% found once; its top ten account for about 0.37%. The ends were cut back, 9 bases at V and 4 bases at J, with 13 bases in the middle. Germline V gene data show CDR1 as SNHLY and CDR2 as FYNNEI. The CDR3 runs 13 residues. The data were taken from a study of shared clonotypes between healthy human individuals. The sequence was collected from a man younger than 35 in good health. Some clones in this sample may be carry-over from other donors' samples. The source material was naive CD4+ T cells from PBMCs. The subset: CD45RA+ positively selected. The chain carries TRBV2 and TRBJ1-5; D remains unclear. CDR3 DNA sequence: TGTGCCAGTCGGGCAGACATAAATCAGCCCCAGCATTTT. This translates into CASRADINQPQHF.